A single sample is the source of the 8 T cell receptor beta chains below, sequenced in a study of blood T cell repertoires in COVID-19. Data came from immunoSEQ multiplex PCR; TCRdb stores just in-frame clones and leaves some out. The data contain 200,000 to 250,000 clones, roughly four fifths of them singletons. The sequenced sample consisted of PBMCs or T cells enriched from blood (not recorded which). These receptors all stem from a man aged 60 to 75 who had recovered from COVID-19.

This rearrangement joins TRBV29-1 to TRBJ1-1, with TRBD1 identical over 9 bases. V was pared by 6 bases and J by 3 bases, with 5 bases of the junction left unmatched. The germline V gene encodes CDR1 SQVTM and CDR2 ANQGSEA. The CDR3 is 13 residues long. The CDR3 protein is CSVKDRGDTEAFF. CDR3 nucleotides: TGCAGCGTGAAGGACAGGGGTGACACTGAAGCTTTCTTT.

V gene TRBV10-3 combines with J gene TRBJ2-5, with 7 bases identical to TRBD1. V was clipped by 2 bases and J by 7 bases; unmatched bases: 10. CDR3 size: 15 residues. Germline values: CDR1 ENHRY, CDR2 SYGVKD. CDR3 DNA sequence: TGTGCCATCAGTGAGACCCGGACAGGCCCAGGGACCCAGTACTTC. It translates to CAISETRTGPGTQYF.

To note about this clone: Because the CDR3's place on the DNA is in doubt, the DNA is left out and the CDR3 is given as listed by TCRdb. The J gene is TRBJ2-1, the V gene TRBV29-1; the table's D call, TRBD1, has no DNA check behind it. CDR1 is SQVTM and CDR2 is ANQGSEA in the germline V gene. The CDR3 has 19 amino acids, counting both end residues. CDR3 residues: CSVTDTLFLSSSSGPEQFF.

The V and J genes are TRBV6-5 and TRBJ1-6; D is unclear. Trimming removed 5 bases from V and 7 bases from J, with 12 bases in between. The CDR3 is 14 amino acids. In germline, CDR1 is MNHEY, CDR2 SVGAGI. The CDR3 sequence: CASSPGSGNSPLHF. The CDR3 DNA reads TGTGCCAGCAGTCCGGGGTCTGGCAATTCACCCCTCCACTTT.

The CDR3 sequence is CASSRAASGVNEQFF. For the CDR3, the DNA is TGTGCCAGCAGCCGAGCGGCCTCCGGGGTAAATGAGCAGTTCTTC. The chain couples TRBV21-1 to TRBJ2-1; TRBD2, as called in the table, went unchecked against the DNA. TRBV21-1 is a pseudogene locus. The CDR3 contains 15 residues.

The genes are TRBV7-2 and TRBJ2-7; tentatively, D is TRBD2 (6 bases). The length of the CDR3 is 15 residues. The germline CDR1 and CDR2 sequences are SGHTA and FQGNSA. Trimming removed 1 base at V and 2 bases at J, with 12 bases between. The DNA of the CDR3 is TGTGCCAGCAGCTTAGGGCGGGGACTGACCTACGAGCAGTACTTC. It translates to CASSLGRGLTYEQYF.

CDR3 nucleotides: TGTGCCAGTACCCAGTGGGCAGGGCCTAATGAAAAACTGTTTTTT. Translating gives CASTQWAGPNEKLFF. V gene TRBV19 combines with J gene TRBJ1-4; tentative D call: TRBD1 (5 bases). The CDR3 is made up of 15 amino acids. Trimming took 7 bases from V and 3 from J, leaving 15 bases between them. CDR1 and CDR2 (germline): LNHDA, SQIVND (reference sequence). The variable domain in full, with the rest retrieved from reference TRBV19 and TRBJ1-4, is DGGITQSPKYLFRKEGQNVTLSCEQNLNHDAMYWYRQDPGQGLRLIYYSQIVNDFQKGDIAEGYSVSREKKESFPLTVTSAQKNPTAFYLCASTQWAGPNEKLFFGSGTQLSVL.

The chain uses TRBV11-3 and TRBJ1-3; 7 bases are shared with TRBD1. CDR3 length: 14 residues. CDR1 and CDR2 from the germline V gene are SGHNT and YENEEA. The trim removed 3 bases at V and 2 bases at J, leaving 1 base unmatched. The CDR3: CASSLGTAGNTIYF. CDR3 sequence (DNA): TGTGCCAGCAGCTTGGGGACAGCTGGAAACACCATATATTTT.